The 29 T cell receptor beta chains listed next were all sequenced from one sample in a study of shared clonotypes between healthy human individuals. It was CD45RO-negative cells, positively selected for CCR7, that made up naive CD8 cells, with terminally differentiated effector memory CD45RA+ cells excluded. TCRdb keeps only in-frame clones here, not all; method: immunoSEQ multiplex PCR. The data show roughly 850,000 clones, about 96% seen once. Material for sequencing was naive CD8+ T cells sorted from blood. The source of these receptors is a man aged 30-40 years in good health.

The CDR3 coding sequence is TGTGCCACCAGCAGAGATCTAGGGAGTCAAGAGACCCAGTACTTC. It yields the protein CATSRDLGSQETQYF. The chain combines TRBV15 with TRBJ2-5; a weak D match, TRBD2 (5 bases). Trimming removed 0 bases at V and 2 bases at J, with 10 bases between. This CDR3 spans 15 amino acids. Germline CDR1 LNHNV, CDR2 YYDKDF (reference sequence).

The gene calls are TRBV7-8 and TRBJ1-2; D call uncertain. The CDR3 has 14 amino acids. Germline-derived CDR1 and CDR2 are SGHVS and FQNEAQ. V was shortened by 1 base and J by 5 bases, with 11 bases between the two germline ends. CDR3: CASSLVPNNYGYTF. The CDR3 DNA reads as TGTGCCAGCAGCTTAGTTCCCAATAATTATGGCTACACCTTC.

This chain links TRBV5-4 with TRBJ2-1; weak D call: TRBD2 (6 bases). Trimming removed 6 bases from V and 11 bases from J, with 12 bases in between. The CDR3 has 11 residues. In germline, CDR1 is SGHNT, CDR2 YYREEE (reference sequence). The CDR3 sequence is CASNNGTQQFF. The CDR3 DNA sequence: TGTGCCAGCAACAACGGGACTCAGCAGTTCTTC. Using reference TRBV5-4 and TRBJ2-1 for the parts outside the CDR3, the full variable domain is ETGVTQSPTHLIKTRGQQVTLRCSSQSGHNTVSWYQQALGQGPQFIFQYYREEENGRGNFPPRFSGLQFPNYSSELNVNALELDDSALYLCASNNGTQQFFGPGTRLTVL.

The rearrangement uses TRBV7-9 and TRBJ2-3, with D possibly TRBD2 on 5 matching bases. Trimming stripped 0 bases from V and 3 bases from J, with 13 bases between. The CDR3 has 16 amino acids. Germline V gene data show CDR1 as SEHNR and CDR2 as FQNEAQ (reference sequence). The CDR3 sequence is CASSLARVIVTDTQYF. The CDR3 nucleotides are TGTGCCAGCAGCTTAGCGCGGGTTATAGTTACAGATACGCAGTATTTT.

This chain connects TRBV6-6 to TRBJ2-7; unclear D gene. Germline V gene lookup returns CDR1 MNHNY and CDR2 SVGAGI (reference sequence). The length of the CDR3 is 12 residues. V was cut by 2 bases and J by 3 bases, with 5 bases left in between. The CDR3, as DNA: TGTGCCAGCAGTTACGAGAACTACGAGCAGTACTTC. This sequence encodes CASSYENYEQYF.

V usage is TRBV25-1 and J usage is TRBJ2-5; TRBD1 matches at 9 bases. V was clipped by 1 base and J by 1 base; unmatched bases: 7. Germline V gene lookup returns CDR1 MGHDK and CDR2 SYGVNS. The CDR3 consists of 17 residues. CDR3 nucleotide sequence: TGTGCCAGCAGTGAATTCGGGGGGACAGGGCTCCAAGAGACCCAGTACTTC. Translation: CASSEFGGTGLQETQYF.

The chain joins TRBV2 to TRBJ2-2, with no clear D. V lost 4 bases to trimming and J lost 3 bases, with 9 bases between them. Germline V gene lookup returns CDR1 SNHLY and CDR2 FYNNEI. The CDR3 extends over 14 amino acids. The CDR3 loop reads CASSATGYTGELFF. CDR3 nucleotide sequence: TGTGCCAGCAGTGCGACTGGATACACCGGGGAGCTGTTTTTT.

The chain uses TRBV30 and TRBJ2-7; no definite D call. The CDR3 runs 14 residues. The germline V and J ends were trimmed by 0 bases and 0 bases, with 9 bases remaining between them. Germline V gene sequence: CDR1 GTSNPN, CDR2 SVGIG (reference sequence). The CDR3 spells CAWSVRTNSYEQYF. Written as DNA, the CDR3 is TGTGCCTGGAGTGTACGGACCAACTCCTACGAGCAGTACTTC.

The chain is built from TRBV18 and TRBJ2-1; TRBD2 is a possible D gene (6 bases). Between the trimmed V and J ends, which lost 8 bases and 3 bases, there was a span of 11 bases. The CDR3 covers 13 residues. In germline, CDR1 is KGHSH, CDR2 LQKENI. CDR3 sequence reads: CASTAGNYNEQFF. CDR3 bases: TGTGCCAGCACAGCGGGCAACTACAATGAGCAGTTCTTC.

A few counts support this clone. This sequence joins TRBV7-9 and TRBJ1-2, with D unclear. This CDR3 is 14 amino acids long. V dropped 3 bases and J dropped 0 bases, with 8 bases sitting between them. Germline CDR1 and CDR2: SEHNR and FQNEAQ (reference sequence). The CDR3 protein is CASSLQNSNYGYTF. CDR3 coding DNA: TGTGCCAGCAGCTTGCAGAATTCTAACTATGGCTACACCTTC.

The CDR3 loop is CASSIVGQWGDTQYF. The CDR3 DNA reads as TGTGCCAGTAGTATTGTTGGACAGTGGGGAGATACGCAGTATTTT. The rearrangement joins TRBV19 to TRBJ2-3; weak D call: TRBD1 (6 bases). This CDR3 is built from 15 residues. V was clipped by 3 bases and J by 5 bases, with 15 bases between them. Germline lookup yields CDR1 LNHDA and CDR2 SQIVND (reference sequence).

This sequence joins TRBV11-2 and TRBJ2-7; TRBD2 might be the D (5 bases). Germline V lookup: CDR1 SGHAT, CDR2 FQNNGV. V was shortened by 5 bases and J by 7 bases, with 27 bases between the two germline ends. The CDR3 is 17 amino acids. CDR3: CASSNTHGLDPPGEQYF. CDR3 DNA sequence: TGTGCCAGCAGCAATACGCATGGACTCGATCCCCCTGGGGAGCAGTACTTC. The whole variable domain, filled in from reference TRBV11-2 and TRBJ2-7, reads EAGVAQSPRYKIIEKRQSVAFWCNPISGHATLYWYQQILGQGPKLLIQFQNNGVVDDSQLPKDRFSAERLKGVDSTLKIQPAKLEDSAVYLCASSNTHGLDPPGEQYFGPGTRLTVT.

The genes are TRBV6-1 and TRBJ2-7; D is unresolved. Looked up from germline, CDR1 is MNHNS and CDR2 is SASEGT. Trimming removed 2 bases at V and 1 base at J, with 18 bases between. The CDR3 runs to 17 residues. CDR3 coding DNA: TGTGCCAGCAGTGAAATTCCTGCCTGGATGGGGTCCTACGAGCAGTACTTC. As protein: CASSEIPAWMGSYEQYF.

This chain connects TRBV11-1 to TRBJ2-7, with D maybe TRBD2 (5 bases). V lost 4 bases, J lost 5 bases, and 9 bases lay in between. The CDR3 is 12 amino acids. CDR1 and CDR2 (germline): SGHAT, FQDESV (reference sequence). As DNA, the CDR3 is TGTGCCAGCAGCTATGACTATCACGAGCAGTACTTC. Protein product: CASSYDYHEQYF.

As for this clone: The sample holds other DNA sequences that translate to the same CDR3. The chain recombines TRBV29-1 with TRBJ2-7, with a weak D call TRBD2 (5 bases). CDR3 length: 12 amino acids. CDR1 and CDR2 (germline): SQVTM, ANQGSEA. Between the trimmed V and J ends, which lost 6 bases and 1 base, there was a span of 10 bases. The CDR3 region is CSVAGLSYEQYF. CDR3 nucleotide sequence: TGCAGCGTGGCGGGCCTTTCCTACGAGCAGTACTTC.

The chain joins TRBV7-8 to TRBJ2-1, with 8 bases that match TRBD2. The CDR3 is 15 amino acids. Germline loops: CDR1 SGHVS, CDR2 FQNEAQ. J was trimmed by 3 bases and V by 5 bases; bases with no gene match: 6. The CDR3 DNA reads as TGTGCCAGCAGCCCGACTAGCGACTACTACAATGAGCAGTTCTTC. Encoded protein: CASSPTSDYYNEQFF.

The V and J genes are TRBV5-1 and TRBJ2-7; D uncertain. Trimming removed 0 bases from V and 7 bases from J, with 11 bases in between. Germline V lookup: CDR1 SGHRS, CDR2 YFSETQ. The CDR3 contains 13 residues. CDR3 residues: CASSLAERWEQYF. The CDR3 bases are TGCGCCAGCAGCTTGGCCGAGAGGTGGGAGCAGTACTTC.

This clone was recorded only once. The chain couples TRBV6-1 to TRBJ2-7, with 12 bases matching TRBD2. CDR1 and CDR2 from the germline V gene are MNHNS and SASEGT. The CDR3 loop spans 17 amino acids. The V segment lost 0 bases and the J segment 1 base; nucleotides outside the gene matches: 4. This CDR3 reads CASSEAPSGRGSYEQYF. For the CDR3, the DNA is TGTGCCAGCAGTGAAGCTCCTAGCGGGAGGGGATCCTACGAGCAGTACTTC.

The genes are TRBV7-2 and TRBJ1-5; TRBD1 agrees at 9 bases. J gave up 6 bases and V 5 bases, and 8 bases lay outside the gene matches. The CDR3 loop spans 15 amino acids. Germline V lookup: CDR1 SGHTA, CDR2 FQGNSA. The CDR3 region has the DNA TGTGCCAGCAGCCACGGACAGGGGATGTTTCAGCCCCAGCATTTT. Protein: CASSHGQGMFQPQHF.

In this sample, this clone turned up once. J is TRBJ2-5 and V is TRBV7-9; D unresolved. This CDR3 has 14 amino acids. From germline, CDR1 is SEHNR and CDR2 FQNEAQ (reference sequence). The V and J ends lost 5 bases and 2 bases respectively, with 12 bases between them. CDR3 residues: CASSPQGAQETQYF. The CDR3 nucleotides are TGTGCCAGCAGCCCCCAAGGAGCGCAAGAGACCCAGTACTTC.

The CDR3 spells CASSLFGTGGLETQYF. The DNA for the CDR3 is TGTGCCAGCAGCCTTTTTGGGACAGGGGGTTTGGAGACCCAGTACTTC. The chain uses TRBV7-9 and TRBJ2-5, with 11 bases aligning to TRBD1. Per germline, CDR1 SEHNR and CDR2 FQNEAQ (reference sequence). Unmatched junction bases numbered 10, after V lost 5 bases and J lost 5 bases. CDR3 size: 16 residues.

The genes are TRBV25-1 and TRBJ1-1; D possibly corresponds to TRBD1 (6 bases). V was shortened by 1 base and J by 1 base, with 10 bases between the two germline ends. The CDR3 has 15 amino acids. The germline V gene has CDR1 MGHDK and CDR2 SYGVNS. The CDR3 here is CASSEWGGGNTEAFF. The CDR3 DNA reads as TGTGCCAGCAGTGAATGGGGGGGCGGGAACACTGAAGCTTTCTTT.

The chain uses TRBV5-4 and TRBJ2-7, with D possibly TRBD1 on 7 matching bases. The CDR3 has 14 residues. Trimming cost V 4 bases and J 3 bases, with 14 bases left between them. Germline CDR1 is SGHNT and CDR2 is YYREEE (reference sequence). The CDR3 sequence is CASSPAGGSYEQYF. The CDR3 DNA sequence: TGTGCCAGCAGCCCAGCAGGGGGGAGCTACGAGCAGTACTTC.

The V call is TRBV29-1, the J call TRBJ2-5; D ambiguous. The CDR3 totals 13 residues. Trimming removed 2 bases from V and 0 bases from J, with 7 bases in between. Germline CDR1 and CDR2: SQVTM and ANQGSEA. CDR3 amino acids: CSVEPADQETQYF. CDR3 nucleotides: TGCAGCGTTGAACCCGCCGACCAAGAGACCCAGTACTTC.

The chain recombines TRBV4-1 with TRBJ1-4; perhaps TRBD1 as D (6 bases). The CDR3 extends over 16 amino acids. CDR1 and CDR2 (germline): MGHRA, YSYEKL. Trimming left V 1 base short and J 7 bases short, with 16 bases between. For the CDR3, the DNA is TGCGCCAGCAGCCAAGGTTCCGGGACAAATTTTGAAAAACTGTTTTTT. Its protein is CASSQGSGTNFEKLFF.

The gene calls are TRBV19 and TRBJ2-3, with TRBD2 matching 10 bases. CDR3 length: 16 residues. Germline V gene sequence: CDR1 LNHDA, CDR2 SQIVND (reference sequence). V lost 5 bases to trimming and J lost 1 base; unmatched junction nucleotides: 6. CDR3: CASSAASGSGTDTQYF. The DNA of the CDR3 is TGTGCCAGTAGTGCTGCTAGCGGGAGTGGCACAGATACGCAGTATTTT.

The V and J genes are TRBV13 and TRBJ2-7; 9 bases are a match to TRBD2. The CDR3 runs to 16 residues. In germline, CDR1 is PRHDT, CDR2 FYEKMQ (reference sequence). With 5 bases clipped from V and 2 bases from J, the junction kept 10 bases outside the gene matches. The chain's CDR3 is CASSPRGSGSPYEQYF. The CDR3 region has the DNA TGTGCCAGCAGCCCACGGGGTAGCGGGAGCCCCTACGAGCAGTACTTC.

This chain connects TRBV27 to TRBJ1-5; D is ambiguous. The CDR3 has 13 amino acids. In germline, CDR1 is MNHEY, CDR2 SMNVEV (reference sequence). Trimming cost V 8 bases and J 6 bases, with 14 bases left between them. CDR3 amino acids: CASSHNEGQPQHF. The CDR3, as DNA: TGTGCCAGCTCTCACAACGAGGGTCAGCCCCAGCATTTT.

As regards this clone: Other DNA variants within this sample encode the same CDR3. This rearrangement joins TRBV5-4 to TRBJ2-7; 11 bases line up with TRBD2. Trimming at V came to 0 bases and at J to 1 base, leaving 9 bases not matched to a gene. This CDR3 contains 18 residues. The germline V gene encodes CDR1 SGHNT and CDR2 YYREEE (reference sequence). This chain's CDR3 is CASSLGLAGGPGSYEQYF. DNA for the CDR3: TGTGCCAGCAGCTTGGGCTTAGCGGGAGGGCCAGGGTCCTACGAGCAGTACTTC. The variable domain in full, completed from reference TRBV5-4 and TRBJ2-7, reads ETGVTQSPTHLIKTRGQQVTLRCSSQSGHNTVSWYQQALGQGPQFIFQYYREEENGRGNFPPRFSGLQFPNYSSELNVNALELDDSALYLCASSLGLAGGPGSYEQYFGPGTRLTVT.